Listed here are 21 T cell receptor beta chains from one sample, sequenced in a study of cytomegalovirus exposure and HLA in healthy donors. TCRdb keeps only in-frame clones here, not all; method: immunoSEQ multiplex PCR. The table has roughly 77,000 clones, around 95% seen once. Sequencing was done on a sample of PBMCs. These receptors came from a woman aged 18-29 years in good health and CMV-seronegative.

The chain combines TRBV9 with TRBJ1-3; 7 nucleotides agree with TRBD1. The CDR3 is 19 amino acids. Per germline, CDR1 SGDLS and CDR2 YYNGEE. V shed 3 bases and J 0 bases; nucleotides not matched to a gene: 15. CDR3 amino acids: CASSALPDRATVSGNTIYF. CDR3 nucleotide sequence: TGTGCCAGCAGCGCCCTACCCGACAGGGCAACTGTCTCTGGAAACACCATATATTTT.

V usage is TRBV5-8 and J usage is TRBJ2-5; possible D gene TRBD1, 7 bases. This CDR3 has 16 residues. Germline CDR1 is SGHTS and CDR2 is YDEGEE. Trimming left V 3 bases short and J 5 bases short, with 20 bases between. In DNA form, the CDR3 reads TGTGCCAGCAGCTCGACGACTCAGGGGGGCCTGGAGACCCAGTACTTC. Translation gives CASSSTTQGGLETQYF.

The gene calls are TRBV28 and TRBJ2-6; 7 bases map to TRBD1. The CDR3 is 17 amino acids. J was trimmed by 0 bases and V by 5 bases; bases with no gene match: 7. Germline V lookup: CDR1 MDHEN, CDR2 SYDVKM. CDR3 sequence: CASSPRDSSSGANVLTF. The CDR3 nucleotides are TGTGCCAGCAGTCCCCGGGACAGTAGCTCTGGGGCCAACGTCCTGACTTTC. The complete variable domain, with remaining parts taken from reference TRBV28 and TRBJ2-6, reads DVKVTQSSRYLVKRTGEKVFLECVQDMDHENMFWYRQDPGLGLRLIYFSYDVKMKEKGDIPEGYSVSREKKERFSLILESASTNQTSMYLCASSPRDSSSGANVLTFGAGSRLTVL.

The chain uses TRBV7-2 and TRBJ2-3, with 10 positions matching TRBD2. Germline V CDR1 and CDR2: SGHTA, FQGNSA. The CDR3 length is 16 residues. V shed 5 bases and J 1 base; nucleotides not matched to a gene: 6. This CDR3 reads CASSRKGTSGTDTQYF. DNA of the CDR3: TGTGCCAGCAGCCGAAAAGGGACTAGCGGCACAGATACGCAGTATTTT.

The chain links TRBV28 to TRBJ2-3; no definite D call. Germline lookup yields CDR1 MDHEN and CDR2 SYDVKM. Trimming took 6 bases from V and 6 from J, leaving 10 bases between them. The CDR3 is 12 amino acids. The CDR3: CASSPPEDTQYF. The CDR3, as DNA: TGTGCCAGCAGCCCCCCCGAGGATACGCAGTATTTT.

The chain carries TRBV29-1 and TRBJ2-3; 7 bases line up with TRBD2. The CDR3 loop spans 13 amino acids. The V gene end was trimmed by 4 bases and the J gene end by 3 bases; junction bases not matched to a gene: 4. Germline assignment: CDR1 SQVTM and CDR2 ANQGSEA. The CDR3 is CSVGGGWTDTQYF. As DNA, the CDR3 is TGCAGCGTTGGGGGGGGGTGGACAGATACGCAGTATTTT.

The V call is TRBV14, the J call TRBJ2-5, with 8 bases lining up with TRBD2. Per the germline V gene, CDR1 is SGHDN and CDR2 is FVKESK. The V and J ends lost 1 base and 5 bases, in that order; junction bases with no gene match: 9. The CDR3 is 16 residues long. CDR3 sequence reads: CASSQAYGGARETQYF. CDR3 DNA: TGTGCCAGCAGCCAAGCTTACGGGGGGGCCCGGGAGACCCAGTACTTC.

This clone has a single count. This rearrangement joins TRBV5-1 to TRBJ2-7, with 9 nucleotides matching TRBD2. CDR1 is SGHRS, CDR2 YFSETQ, per germline. The CDR3 is 14 residues long. V lost 4 bases and J lost 3; bases outside the gene matches: 5. The CDR3 coding sequence is TGCGCCAGCAGCCTGGGACTAGCAGACTACGAGCAGTACTTC. Its protein product is CASSLGLADYEQYF. The complete variable domain, with remaining parts taken from reference TRBV5-1 and TRBJ2-7, reads KAGVTQTPRYLIKTRGQQVTLSCSPISGHRSVSWYQQTPGQGLQFLFEYFSETQRNKGNFPGRFSGRQFSNSRSEMNVSTLELGDSALYLCASSLGLADYEQYFGPGTRLTVT.

This rearrangement joins TRBV10-1 to TRBJ1-2; TRBD1 is a possible D gene (6 bases). The germline V gene has CDR1 WNHNN and CDR2 SYGVQD (reference sequence). V lost 2 bases and J lost 5, with 24 bases in between. The CDR3 covers 18 residues. DNA of the CDR3: TGCGCCAGCAGTGAGCCCACGGACAGCGGCAACAATAATTATGGCTACACCTTC. Residues: CASSEPTDSGNNNYGYTF.

This clone was seen once. The V gene is TRBV5-8, the J gene TRBJ2-1; 8 nucleotides line up with TRBD2. CDR3 length equals 15 residues. Per germline, CDR1 SGHTS and CDR2 YDEGEE. Trimming removed 6 bases from V and 0 bases from J; junction bases left unmatched: 5. This CDR3 is CASIEGTSSYNEQFF. The CDR3 nucleotides are TGTGCCAGCATAGAGGGGACTAGCTCCTACAATGAGCAGTTCTTC.

DNA for the CDR3: TGTGCCAGCAGTTTATCTCCCGGGACAGGGAGTAAGAAGGACACTGAAGCTTTCTTT. Translation: CASSLSPGTGSKKDTEAFF. The chain uses TRBV27 and TRBJ1-1; 9 nucleotides match TRBD1. The CDR3 is 19 residues long. Germline CDR1 reads MNHEY; CDR2 reads SMNVEV (reference sequence). The V gene end was trimmed by 0 bases and the J gene end by 3 bases; junction bases not matched to a gene: 14.

The rearrangement joins TRBV7-6 to TRBJ1-4; no clear D gene. V was pared by 1 base and J by 13 bases, with 13 bases between. The CDR3 length is 13 residues. Germline-derived CDR1 and CDR2 are SGHVS and FNYEAQ. In nucleotides, the CDR3 is TGTGCCAGCAGCTTAGGAGTCGCAAAAAGACTGTTTTTT. Translating gives CASSLGVAKRLFF.

Here the CDR3 reads CASSIKDSQETQYF. CDR3 coding DNA: TGTGCCAGTAGTATAAAGGACAGTCAAGAGACCCAGTACTTC. J is TRBJ2-5 and V is TRBV19, with a tentative D call TRBD1 (6 bases). V dropped 2 bases and J dropped 2 bases, with 9 bases sitting between them. CDR3 length equals 14 residues. Germline CDR1 LNHDA, CDR2 SQIVND (reference sequence).

The rearrangement uses TRBV9 and TRBJ1-6, with a possible D match to TRBD1 (6 bases). The CDR3 sequence is 17 residues long. Germline V lookup: CDR1 SGDLS, CDR2 YYNGEE. Trimming left V 5 bases short and J 2 bases short, with 17 bases between. As DNA, the CDR3 is TGTGCCAGCAGAGAAGGGGGGGCAGACGCCTATAATTCACCCCTCCACTTT. Translated: CASREGGADAYNSPLHF. Filled out from reference TRBV9 and TRBJ1-6, the complete variable domain reads DSGVTQTPKHLITATGQRVTLRCSPRSGDLSVYWYQQSLDQGLQFLIQYYNGEERAKGNILERFSAQQFPDLHSELNLSSLELGDSALYFCASREGGADAYNSPLHFGNGTRLTVT.

The chain employs TRBV14 and TRBJ1-2; TRBD1 might be the D (5 bases). This CDR3 has 13 residues. Germline values: CDR1 SGHDN, CDR2 FVKESK. With 1 base removed from V and 4 bases from J, the gap between germline ends came to 7 bases. The CDR3 region is CASSQGQSYGYTF. The DNA of the CDR3 is TGTGCCAGCAGCCAAGGACAGAGCTATGGCTACACCTTC.

This sequence joins TRBV7-6 and TRBJ1-1; D not resolved. V lost 5 bases and J lost 2, with 9 bases in between. This CDR3 spans 13 amino acids. The germline gives CDR1 SGHVS, CDR2 FNYEAQ. Here the CDR3 reads CASSARGNTEAFF. The CDR3 DNA is TGTGCCAGCAGCGCGCGGGGTAACACTGAAGCTTTCTTT. The full variable domain, in which reference TRBV7-6 and TRBJ1-1 provide the parts outside the CDR3, is GAGVSQSPRYKVTKRGQDVALRCDPISGHVSLYWYRQALGQGPEFLTYFNYEAQQDKSGLPNDRFSAERPEGSISTLTIQRTEQRDSAMYRCASSARGNTEAFFGQGTRLTVV.

CDR3 loop: CASSITGTNAEAFF. CDR3 nucleotide sequence: TGTGCCAGTAGTATAACCGGGACTAACGCTGAAGCTTTCTTT. V gene TRBV19 combines with J gene TRBJ1-1; TRBD1 is a possible D gene (5 bases). CDR1 and CDR2 from the germline V gene are LNHDA and SQIVND (reference sequence). The V gene lost 2 bases and the J gene lost 6 bases, with 13 bases spanning the gap. This CDR3 region has 14 residues.

This clone is a singleton in its sample. J is TRBJ1-1 and V is TRBV4-3, with 9 bases lining up with TRBD1. CDR1 and CDR2 (germline): LGHNA, YSLEER. The CDR3 is made up of 15 amino acids. V lost 1 base to trimming and J lost 5 bases; unmatched junction nucleotides: 5. The CDR3 DNA follows: TGCGCCAGCAGCCAAGTGGGACAGGGATGGACTGAAGCTTTCTTT. Its protein is CASSQVGQGWTEAFF.

The chain couples TRBV9 to TRBJ1-4, with a weak D call TRBD1 (5 bases). Trimming stripped 0 bases from V and 10 bases from J, with 10 bases between. This CDR3 has 13 amino acids. Germline V CDR1 and CDR2: SGDLS, YYNGEE. CDR3 nucleotide sequence: TGTGCCAGCAGCGTAGAAGTGGGGGGAAAACTGTTTTTT. Protein sequence: CASSVEVGGKLFF. The variable domain in full, completed from reference TRBV9 and TRBJ1-4, reads DSGVTQTPKHLITATGQRVTLRCSPRSGDLSVYWYQQSLDQGLQFLIQYYNGEERAKGNILERFSAQQFPDLHSELNLSSLELGDSALYFCASSVEVGGKLFFGSGTQLSVL.

The V gene is TRBV2, the J gene TRBJ2-7; 7 bases are a match to TRBD2. This CDR3 comprises 15 residues. After removal of 6 bases from V and 2 bases from J, the junction contained 10 bases not matched to a gene. Germline CDR1 SNHLY, CDR2 FYNNEI. The CDR3 protein is CASSGGTEGTYEQYF. CDR3 nucleotide sequence: TGTGCCAGCAGCGGGGGGACGGAGGGAACCTACGAGCAGTACTTC. The variable domain in full, with the rest retrieved from reference TRBV2 and TRBJ2-7, is EPEVTQTPSHQVTQMGQEVILRCVPISNHLYFYWYRQILGQKVEFLVSFYNNEISEKSEIFDDQFSVERPDGSNFTLKIRSTKLEDSAMYFCASSGGTEGTYEQYFGPGTRLTVT.

The chain links TRBV19 to TRBJ2-2; D might be TRBD1 (5 bases). Germline V CDR1 and CDR2: LNHDA, SQIVND (reference sequence). The CDR3 totals 15 residues. Trimming took off 3 bases at V and 3 bases at J, with 11 bases between the two ends. The CDR3 protein is CASSIHGADTGELFF. As DNA, the CDR3 is TGTGCCAGTAGTATCCATGGGGCTGACACCGGGGAGCTGTTTTTT.